This T cell receptor beta chain was profiled in a study of post-analysis software for immune sequencing data. The CDR3 consists of 16 residues. Each TCR beta cDNA library carried unique molecular identifiers. Input amounts of roughly 0.85 to 10 million T cells were used. These gave about 500,000 cDNA molecules, so each molecule approximated one T cell. TCRdb passed the PCR reads through MiXCR, listing each CDR3 protein once. In the table there are about 460,000 distinct CDR3 sequences, nearly 45% of which are singletons. Study conclusions and caveats: TRBV5-6, TRBV5-1 and TRBV20-1 were among five TRBV segments more frequent in patients than controls.

Details on this clonotype: The antigen remains undetermined.

Material: blood. V and J are TRBV12-3 or TRBV12-4 and TRBJ2-5; 9 bases are a match to TRBD1. The tail of the sequence fits TRBJ2-7 better, so the J call may be wrong. This TCR derives from a girl aged 10-17 years with multiple sclerosis. CDR3 sequence: CASSSFGTGISYEQYF. The CDR3 region has the DNA TGTGCCAGCAGTTCGTTTGGGACAGGGATCTCCTACGAGCAGTACTTC.